Below, 17 T cell receptor beta chains from the same sample are listed, as sequenced in a study of technical replicates of blood from several donors. Assay used: immunoSEQ multiplex PCR; TCRdb lists only in-frame clones, some missing. In the table there are approximately 45,000 clones, around 96% of which are singletons. Input material: T cells isolated from PBMCs. Every receptor here comes from a human donor in good health.

This chain uses TRBV7-9 with TRBJ1-2, with 7 nucleotides matching TRBD1. CDR1 and CDR2 (germline): SEHNR, FQNEAQ (reference sequence). The CDR3 sequence is 13 residues long. V shed 4 bases, J shed 5 bases, and the junction held 4 bases outside the gene matches. CDR3 residues: CASSSGTDYGYTF. The CDR3 DNA reads TGTGCCAGCAGCTCGGGGACAGATTATGGCTACACCTTC.

V gene TRBV6-5 combines with J gene TRBJ2-7, with TRBD2 as a possible D gene (6 bases). Germline lookup yields CDR1 MNHEY and CDR2 SVGAGI. V was clipped by 4 bases and J by 3 bases, with 10 bases between them. The CDR3 is 13 amino acids. CDR3 protein: CASSFGRGYEQYF. The DNA of the CDR3 is TGTGCCAGCAGTTTTGGGCGGGGCTACGAGCAGTACTTC.

The chain links TRBV27 to TRBJ1-1; 10 bases map to TRBD1. Germline V gene lookup returns CDR1 MNHEY and CDR2 SMNVEV (reference sequence). This CDR3 has 14 amino acids. The junction had 5 bases not matched to a gene; V was cut back by 7 bases and J by 3 bases. The CDR3 loop reads CASTLTGGHTEAFF. The CDR3 DNA reads as TGTGCCAGCACCTTGACAGGGGGCCACACTGAAGCTTTCTTT.

The chain recombines TRBV28 with TRBJ2-7, with D tentatively TRBD2 (5 bases). V lost 4 bases and J 5 bases, leaving 21 bases between the germline ends. CDR1 is MDHEN and CDR2 is SYDVKM in the germline V gene. The CDR3 covers 16 residues. The CDR3 DNA is TGTGCCAGCAGTTCACCCCAAACTAGTGGTCGGAACGAGCAGTACTTC. The encoded protein is CASSSPQTSGRNEQYF.

J is TRBJ2-7 and V is TRBV7-9; D remains unclear. The CDR3 spans 16 residues. V lost 2 bases, J lost 2 bases, and 16 bases lay in between. Germline V CDR1 and CDR2: SEHNR, FQNEAQ (reference sequence). The CDR3: CASSLTVTPWAYEQYF. The CDR3 coding sequence is TGTGCCAGCAGCTTAACAGTTACACCCTGGGCCTACGAGCAGTACTTC.

V usage is TRBV30 and J usage is TRBJ1-3; 8 bases agree with TRBD1. Germline CDR1 reads GTSNPN; CDR2 reads SVGIG (reference sequence). This CDR3 contains 16 residues. With V trimmed by 4 bases and J by 4 bases, 12 bases remained unmatched. The CDR3 bases are TGTGCCTGGACCATATACCCAAGGACAGGGGGAAACACCATATATTTT. Amino acid sequence: CAWTIYPRTGGNTIYF.

The rearrangement links TRBV10-3 to TRBJ2-7; D is uncertain. Trimming shortened V by 0 bases and J by 2 bases, and 5 bases separated the two germline ends. Germline assignment: CDR1 ENHRY and CDR2 SYGVKD. The CDR3 has 13 amino acids. The DNA of the CDR3 is TGTGCCATCAGTGAGTCGGGCCCCTACGAGCAGTACTTC. Translation gives CAISESGPYEQYF.

The genes are TRBV11-2 and TRBJ2-1; 9 nucleotides line up with TRBD1. Per the germline V gene, CDR1 is SGHAT and CDR2 is FQNNGV. CDR3 length equals 17 residues. Trimming removed 5 bases from V and 7 bases from J; junction bases left unmatched: 15. This chain's CDR3 is CASSPLSGTGSINEQFF. Written as DNA, the CDR3 is TGTGCCAGCAGCCCCCTGTCCGGGACAGGGAGTATTAATGAGCAGTTCTTC.

The chain links TRBV29-1 to TRBJ2-1; 8 bases line up with TRBD1. The length of the CDR3 is 13 residues. V lost 1 base, J lost 7 bases, and 3 bases stayed unmatched. Germline V gene sequence: CDR1 SQVTM, CDR2 ANQGSEA. The CDR3 DNA reads TGCAGCGTTGAAGGGACAGGGCTGAATGAGCAGTTCTTC. This codes for CSVEGTGLNEQFF.

The rearrangement links TRBV5-1 to TRBJ2-1; 11 nucleotides match TRBD2. The V gene's germline CDR1 is SGHRS and CDR2 YFSETQ. The CDR3 spans 17 residues. Trimming cost V 1 base and J 0 bases; bases outside gene matches: 3. CDR3 sequence: CASSLTTSGSSYNEQFF. The CDR3 bases are TGCGCCAGCAGCTTGACAACTAGCGGGAGCTCCTACAATGAGCAGTTCTTC.

The J gene is TRBJ2-1, the V gene TRBV13; 9 bases are shared with TRBD2. The V segment lost 2 bases and the J segment 5 bases; nucleotides outside the gene matches: 10. The CDR3 sequence is 17 residues long. Germline CDR1 reads PRHDT; CDR2 reads FYEKMQ (reference sequence). The CDR3 nucleotides are TGTGCCAGCAGCTTATTCGCCCTAGCGGGATTAAACAATGAGCAGTTCTTC. This gives the protein CASSLFALAGLNNEQFF.

The CDR3 bases are TGTGCCAGCTCTCAAAGGGACAGTCATGAAAAACTGTTTTTT. This translates into CASSQRDSHEKLFF. The chain uses TRBV18 and TRBJ1-4; the match to TRBD1 covers 7 bases. CDR1 and CDR2 from the germline V gene are KGHSH and LQKENI. With V trimmed by 6 bases and J by 6 bases, 7 bases remained unmatched. This CDR3 contains 14 residues.

The chain links TRBV5-1 to TRBJ2-5, with 11 bases lining up with TRBD2. Losses at the gene ends were 0 bases for V and 2 bases for J; bases not matched to a gene: 6. Germline CDR1 and CDR2: SGHRS and YFSETQ. This CDR3 has 17 amino acids. CDR3: CASSLGGGLAVQETQYF. Written as DNA, the CDR3 is TGCGCCAGCAGCTTGGGTGGGGGACTAGCGGTACAAGAGACCCAGTACTTC.

The J gene is TRBJ1-2, the V gene TRBV27; 10 nucleotides line up with TRBD1. V lost 7 bases, J lost 3 bases, and 14 bases stayed unmatched. This CDR3 has 17 amino acids. Germline CDR1 MNHEY, CDR2 SMNVEV (reference sequence). The CDR3 protein is CASTSTGGGGVDYGYTF. In DNA form, the CDR3 reads TGTGCCAGCACCTCGACAGGGGGCGGCGGAGTGGACTATGGCTACACCTTC.

The CDR3 sequence is CASADRGKGYEQYF. For the CDR3, the DNA is TGTGCCAGCGCGGACAGGGGTAAAGGCTACGAGCAGTACTTC. The J gene is TRBJ2-7, the V gene TRBV28, with 9 bases lining up with TRBD1. This CDR3 contains 14 residues. Germline CDR1 is MDHEN and CDR2 is SYDVKM. The V gene end was trimmed by 8 bases and the J gene end by 3 bases; junction bases not matched to a gene: 8.

The genes are TRBV5-4 and TRBJ1-2; 8 nucleotides line up with TRBD1. The V segment lost 3 bases and the J segment 6 bases; nucleotides outside the gene matches: 4. Germline CDR1 SGHNT, CDR2 YYREEE (reference sequence). The CDR3 runs to 13 residues. CDR3 residues: CASSSTGGHGYTF. Here the CDR3 DNA reads TGTGCCAGCAGCTCAACAGGGGGGCATGGCTACACCTTC.

The J gene is TRBJ2-7, the V gene TRBV5-4; D gene unclear. The CDR3 sequence is 12 residues long. Trimming removed 1 base at V and 7 bases at J, with 9 bases between. Germline assignment: CDR1 SGHNT and CDR2 YYREEE (reference sequence). In DNA, the CDR3 is TGTGCCAGCAGCTTGATCCCAGATGAGCAGTACTTC. This encodes CASSLIPDEQYF.